This T cell receptor (beta chain) was captured in a study of metastatic and nonmetastatic thyroid tumors. About the research overall: Where malignant and benign thyroid patients were concerned, repertoires were compared across blood and tumor or nodule tissue.

This clone was recorded at least ten times. The antigen is unknown. Study observations and caveats: Significantly greater TCR beta diversity was reportedly found in malignant thyroid tumors than in benign nodules (in blood and tumor).

Methods used by the authors: A distant-metastasis classifier for papillary thyroid cancer was built using CDR3 differences across clinicopathological groups. Via MiXCR, TCRdb re-called the PCR reads. The authors' filters were not applied to this entry. The table shows 25,000 to 35,000 clones, with about 32% occurring only once. Germline loops: CDR1 SGHDT, CDR2 YYEEEE. The CDR3 spans 15 residues. V dropped 3 bases and J dropped 4; count of bases not matched to a gene: 10. Thyroid surgery was preceded by no treatment in any patient. Sequenced material: blood. This clonotype was sampled from a female donor with papillary thyroid cancer or a benign thyroid nodule (not recorded which). Some clones in this sample may be carry-over from other donors' samples. The chain combines TRBV5-6 with TRBJ2-7, with 7 bases identical to TRBD2. CDR3 in amino acids: CASSWRAGDSYEQYF. Here the CDR3 DNA reads TGTGCCAGCAGCTGGAGGGCGGGAGATAGTTACGAGCAGTACTTC.